The 20 T cell receptor beta chains given below trace back to one sample, sequenced in a study of response to subunit inactivated influenza vaccine. TCRdb fed the RT-PCR reads into MiXCR, producing one record per CDR3 protein. The repertoire holds some 500,000 distinct CDR3 sequences, 16% seen once, with less than 4% in the top ten. Here the sequenced sample was CD4+ T cells sorted from PBMCs, taken around 25 months after vaccination. All receptors come from a man aged 50 to 69 who received an inactivated influenza vaccine.

This clonotype was recorded a few times. The chain has TRBV7-6 and TRBJ2-1; D unclear. The V and J ends lost 5 bases and 4 bases respectively, with 12 bases between them. The CDR3 is 14 residues long. Germline assignment: CDR1 SGHVS and CDR2 FNYEAQ. CDR3 nucleotides: TGTGCCAGCAGCCCCGGGCAAGTATACAATGAGCAGTTCTTC. Protein product: CASSPGQVYNEQFF.

The V gene is TRBV5-1, the J gene TRBJ1-2; 7 bases align to TRBD1. The trim removed 0 bases at V and 2 bases at J, leaving 1 base unmatched. The CDR3 extends over 14 amino acids. Germline-derived CDR1 and CDR2 are SGHRS and YFSETQ. The CDR3 spells CASSLGDSNYGYTF. In DNA form, the CDR3 reads TGCGCCAGCAGCTTGGGGGACAGCAACTATGGCTACACCTTC.

The chain is built from TRBV5-5 and TRBJ1-4; D unresolved. Germline V gene lookup returns CDR1 SGHKS and CDR2 YYEKEE (reference sequence). Trimming took off 0 bases at V and 8 bases at J, with 11 bases between the two ends. CDR3 length: 14 amino acids. CDR3 in DNA: TGTGCCAGCAGCTTGGGGGGAGCTCAGGAAAAACTGTTTTTT. Its translation: CASSLGGAQEKLFF.

This clonotype was observed at least ten times. The chain couples TRBV4-2 to TRBJ1-4, with no clear D. This CDR3 has 15 residues. V lost 4 bases, J lost 2 bases, and 11 bases lay in between. Looked up from germline, CDR1 is LGHNA and CDR2 is YNFKEQ. The CDR3 sequence is CASSPLGVTNEKLFF. CDR3 DNA sequence: TGTGCCAGCAGCCCCCTGGGAGTGACTAATGAAAAACTGTTTTTT.

This clonotype has just a few counts. The V call is TRBV5-4, the J call TRBJ2-1; 10 bases align to TRBD2. The V gene's germline CDR1 is SGHNT and CDR2 YYREEE (reference sequence). Trimming took 6 bases from V and 7 from J; bases not matched to a gene: 19. The CDR3 consists of 18 residues. The CDR3 loop is CASKTGTARLAGVNEQFF. The CDR3, as DNA: TGTGCCAGCAAGACCGGGACAGCAAGGCTAGCGGGAGTTAATGAGCAGTTCTTC.

This clonotype was counted many times. The V and J genes are TRBV3-1 and TRBJ2-2; 8 nucleotides agree with TRBD2. The germline CDR1 and CDR2 sequences are LGHDT and YNNKEL (reference sequence). The CDR3 is 17 residues long. Trimming at V came to 3 bases and at J to 1 base, leaving 7 bases not matched to a gene. DNA of the CDR3: TGTGCCAGCAGCCATGTGCGGGAGGCCCAGAACACCGGGGAGCTGTTTTTT. Its protein is CASSHVREAQNTGELFF.

A few counts support this clonotype. V is TRBV29-1 and J is TRBJ2-3; possible D gene TRBD1, 6 bases. Trimming removed 2 bases from V and 3 bases from J, with 6 bases in between. The V gene's germline CDR1 is SQVTM and CDR2 ANQGSEA. The CDR3 length is 12 residues. CDR3 DNA sequence: TGCAGCGTTGAAACAGGGACAGATACGCAGTATTTT. Residues: CSVETGTDTQYF.

This chain links TRBV6-6 with TRBJ1-5; no reliable D call. Deletions cut 9 bases from V and 3 bases from J, with 12 bases between. The germline V gene has CDR1 MNHNY and CDR2 SVGAGI (reference sequence). The CDR3 has 13 amino acids. CDR3: CASLQLYNQPQHF. The DNA for the CDR3 is TGTGCCAGTTTGCAGTTATACAATCAGCCCCAGCATTTT.

The chain couples TRBV3-1 to TRBJ2-7, with D uncertain. CDR3 length: 12 residues. Germline V gene data show CDR1 as LGHDT and CDR2 as YNNKEL (reference sequence). Trimming removed 2 bases at V and 5 bases at J, with 7 bases between. CDR3 in DNA: TGTGCCAGCAGCCAACTGCACCACGAGCAGTACTTC. Its translation: CASSQLHHEQYF.

In its sample, this clonotype was seen a few times. The chain uses TRBV6-5 and TRBJ2-7, with 16 bases that match TRBD2. The germline gives CDR1 MNHEY, CDR2 SVGAGI. This CDR3 region has 17 residues. V dropped 2 bases and J dropped 1; count of bases not matched to a gene: 2. DNA of the CDR3: TGTGCCAGCAGTTACGGGGGACTAGCGGGGGGGTCCTACGAGCAGTACTTC. The encoded protein is CASSYGGLAGGSYEQYF.

This rearrangement joins TRBV7-2 to TRBJ2-1; 8 bases fit TRBD2. CDR3 length: 14 residues. V dropped 4 bases and J dropped 14; count of bases not matched to a gene: 13. Germline V gene lookup returns CDR1 SGHTA and CDR2 FQGNSA. The DNA for the CDR3 is TGTGCCAGCAGCTCCCCCTACGGTAGCGGGATGGAGTTCTTC. Amino acid sequence: CASSSPYGSGMEFF.

This clonotype was seen only a few times. The CDR3, as DNA: TGTGCCAGCAGCACAAGGGCGGGAGGGCCTAACAATGAGCAGTTCTTC. It yields the protein CASSTRAGGPNNEQFF. The chain combines TRBV14 with TRBJ2-1, with TRBD2 identical over 9 bases. The CDR3 consists of 16 residues. Germline-derived CDR1 and CDR2 are SGHDN and FVKESK. The V segment lost 5 bases and the J segment 5 bases; nucleotides outside the gene matches: 10.

This sequence joins TRBV6-5 and TRBJ2-5; perhaps TRBD1 as D (6 bases). The CDR3 totals 15 residues. Germline-derived CDR1 and CDR2 are MNHEY and SVGAGI. Trimming stripped 0 bases from V and 5 bases from J, with 13 bases between. The CDR3 nucleotides read TGTGCCAGCAGTTACTCGACAGGTTACCGGGAGACCCAGTACTTC. Its translation: CASSYSTGYRETQYF.

This clonotype has at least ten counts. The chain has TRBV7-3 and TRBJ2-2; D not resolved. This CDR3 is 12 amino acids long. The V end lost 5 bases, the J end lost 2 bases, and 3 bases lay between the germline ends. In germline, CDR1 is SGHTA, CDR2 FQGTGA. CDR3 nucleotides: TGTGCCAGCAGCATCAACACCGGGGAGCTGTTTTTT. Amino acid sequence: CASSINTGELFF. Based on the CDR3 plus reference TRBV7-3 and TRBJ2-2, the full variable domain is GAGVSQTPSNKVTEKGKYVELRCDPISGHTALYWYRQSLGQGPEFLIYFQGTGAADDSGLPNDRFFAVRPEGSVSTLKIQRTERGDSAVYLCASSINTGELFFGEGSRLTVL.

The chain joins TRBV12-5 to TRBJ1-1; 8 nucleotides align to TRBD1. J gave up 2 bases and V 6 bases, and 2 bases lay outside the gene matches. This CDR3 contains 13 residues. CDR1 is LGHNT and CDR2 is FRNRAP in the germline V gene. The chain's CDR3 is CASGSGGNTEAFF. CDR3 DNA: TGTGCTAGTGGGTCAGGGGGCAACACTGAAGCTTTCTTT.

This chain joins TRBV20-1 and TRBJ2-7, with 8 bases fitting TRBD2. There are 13 residues in the CDR3. J was trimmed by 3 bases and V by 2 bases; bases with no gene match: 3. Germline CDR1 is DFQATT and CDR2 is SNEGSKA (reference sequence). The CDR3 spells CSARTSGYYEQYF. In DNA form, the CDR3 reads TGCAGTGCTAGAACTAGCGGTTACTACGAGCAGTACTTC.

This chain uses TRBV6-1 with TRBJ1-1; D is unclear. Germline assignment: CDR1 MNHNS and CDR2 SASEGT. The CDR3 spans 15 residues. Between the trimmed V and J ends, which lost 3 bases and 1 base, there was a span of 12 bases. For the CDR3, the DNA is TGTGCCAGCAGTGATCAGAGGGTGGAGAACACTGAAGCTTTCTTT. Amino acid sequence: CASSDQRVENTEAFF.

This clonotype has more than one count but fewer than ten. The rearrangement links TRBV4-1 to TRBJ1-3; 7 bases match TRBD1. V trimming: 2 bases; J trimming: 4 bases; junction bases outside the gene matches: 5. Germline V gene lookup returns CDR1 MGHRA and CDR2 YSYEKL. This CDR3 has 15 amino acids. In nucleotides, the CDR3 is TGCGCCAGCAGCCAAAGAACAGGGGTGGGAAACACCATATATTTT. It codes for CASSQRTGVGNTIYF.

This chain uses TRBV3-1 with TRBJ2-2; 7 nucleotides match TRBD1. V trimming: 3 bases; J trimming: 1 base; junction bases outside the gene matches: 5. CDR1 is LGHDT, CDR2 YNNKEL, per germline (reference sequence). The CDR3 covers 16 residues. For the CDR3, the DNA is TGTGCCAGCAGCCAGACGACAGGGATGAACACCGGGGAGCTGTTTTTT. Amino acid sequence: CASSQTTGMNTGELFF.

The V call is TRBV20-1, the J call TRBJ2-1; TRBD2 agrees at 15 bases. This CDR3 is 16 amino acids long. V was pared by 3 bases and J by 10 bases, with 10 bases of the junction left unmatched. Germline lookup yields CDR1 DFQATT and CDR2 SNEGSKA (reference sequence). This CDR3 reads CSASQGLAGGHGEQFF. The CDR3 region has the DNA TGCAGTGCTAGTCAGGGACTAGCGGGGGGTCATGGGGAGCAGTTCTTC.